A single sample is the source of the 12 T cell receptor beta chains below, sequenced in a study of beta chain features in type 1 diabetes. Reverse transcribing all isolated RNA meant expressed TCRB transcripts were sequenced. Sequenced by immunoSEQ multiplex PCR; TCRdb stores in-frame clones only, minus some. In the table there are a few hundred thousand clones, approximately 13% of which are singletons. Broader study findings: Among patients with Type 1 diabetes, TCRB CDR3s were moderately but significantly shorter in every one of the four CD4+ subsets.

These receptors lack a known antigen. Sequencing used naive CD4+ T cells from blood. The source of these receptors is a woman aged 18-29 years with type 1 diabetes.

V gene TRBV30 combines with J gene TRBJ1-5; 9 bases are a match to TRBD1. CDR3 length equals 19 residues. Trimming removed 2 bases from V and 7 bases from J; junction bases left unmatched: 21. Germline CDR1 and CDR2: GTSNPN and SVGIG (reference sequence). The CDR3 DNA sequence: TGTGCCTGGAGTAAGGACAGGGGATTTGGTTCGCCTTTTAAGCAGCCCCAGCATTTT. Its protein is CAWSKDRGFGSPFKQPQHF.

V and J are TRBV6-5 and TRBJ1-2; 7 bases align to TRBD1. V gave up 6 bases and J gave up 11 bases; unmatched junction bases: 12. CDR1 is MNHEY, CDR2 SVGAGI, per germline. CDR3 length: 13 amino acids. CDR3 protein: CASRDTDRRGYTF. The DNA of the CDR3 is TGTGCCAGCAGAGATACGGACAGGAGGGGGTACACCTTC.

The rearrangement uses TRBV27 and TRBJ1-5; D gene uncertain. Trimming pared 6 bases from V and 0 bases from J, leaving 15 bases between. The CDR3 has 16 residues. The germline V gene encodes CDR1 MNHEY and CDR2 SMNVEV (reference sequence). The CDR3 DNA follows: TGTGCCAGCAGAGGAGACGGTTTTTATAGCAATCAGCCCCAGCATTTT. This codes for CASRGDGFYSNQPQHF.

In nucleotides, the CDR3 is TGCGCCAGCAGCTTGGCTGGTAGCGGGATCTACGAGCAGTACTTC. Translated, it gives CASSLAGSGIYEQYF. The chain has TRBV5-1 and TRBJ2-7, with 8 nucleotides matching TRBD2. The CDR3 sequence is 15 residues long. Germline CDR1 SGHRS, CDR2 YFSETQ. V shed 0 bases, J shed 3 bases, and the junction held 5 bases outside the gene matches.

The rearrangement uses TRBV11-2 and TRBJ2-1, with a tentative D call TRBD2 (6 bases). Trimming pared 1 base from V and 7 bases from J, leaving 11 bases between. The CDR3 extends over 14 amino acids. Per the germline V gene, CDR1 is SGHAT and CDR2 is FQNNGV. The CDR3: CASSLARERNEQFF. In DNA form, the CDR3 reads TGTGCCAGCAGCTTAGCTCGGGAGAGGAATGAGCAGTTCTTC. The whole variable domain, filled in from reference TRBV11-2 and TRBJ2-1, reads EAGVAQSPRYKIIEKRQSVAFWCNPISGHATLYWYQQILGQGPKLLIQFQNNGVVDDSQLPKDRFSAERLKGVDSTLKIQPAKLEDSAVYLCASSLARERNEQFFGPGTRLTVL.

The genes are TRBV7-2 and TRBJ2-3; 7 bases map to TRBD1. CDR3 size: 15 residues. Germline CDR1 reads SGHTA; CDR2 reads FQGNSA. Trimming at V came to 6 bases and at J to 1 base, leaving 7 bases not matched to a gene. CDR3 DNA sequence: TGTGCCAGCAGTAGGGGGCCCCGAGGCACAGATACGCAGTATTTT. It translates to CASSRGPRGTDTQYF.

This chain joins TRBV19 and TRBJ2-5; 9 nucleotides line up with TRBD1. Germline lookup yields CDR1 LNHDA and CDR2 SQIVND (reference sequence). V dropped 6 bases and J dropped 5; count of bases not matched to a gene: 13. This CDR3 is 16 amino acids long. CDR3 residues: CASSPTSGQGQETQYF. The CDR3 nucleotides are TGTGCCAGTAGCCCAACCTCGGGACAGGGTCAGGAGACCCAGTACTTC. Using reference TRBV19 and TRBJ2-5 for the parts outside the CDR3, the full variable domain is DGGITQSPKYLFRKEGQNVTLSCEQNLNHDAMYWYRQDPGQGLRLIYYSQIVNDFQKGDIAEGYSVSREKKESFPLTVTSAQKNPTAFYLCASSPTSGQGQETQYFGPGTRLLVL.

The chain joins TRBV5-4 to TRBJ1-1, with 9 bases identical to TRBD1. This CDR3 is built from 16 residues. CDR1 is SGHNT, CDR2 YYREEE, per germline (reference sequence). V lost 4 bases, J lost 4 bases, and 11 bases stayed unmatched. Here the CDR3 reads CASSPTGGAESTEAFF. The CDR3 bases are TGTGCCAGCAGCCCTACAGGGGGCGCGGAATCCACTGAAGCTTTCTTT.

CDR3 sequence: CASSPQGGDTQYF. CDR3 nucleotide sequence: TGTGCCAGCAGCCCTCAGGGTGGAGATACGCAGTATTTT. The rearrangement joins TRBV7-2 to TRBJ2-3; a weak D match, TRBD1 (5 bases). The CDR3 has 13 residues. V lost 5 bases and J lost 5, with 11 bases in between. The V gene's germline CDR1 is SGHTA and CDR2 FQGNSA.

This clone was observed a few times. The V call is TRBV5-1, the J call TRBJ2-3; D gene ambiguous. Germline V gene data show CDR1 as SGHRS and CDR2 as YFSETQ. The V and J ends lost 3 bases and 0 bases respectively, with 11 bases between them. The CDR3 extends over 15 amino acids. The CDR3 sequence is CASSSSMSSTDTQYF. The CDR3 DNA reads as TGCGCCAGCAGCTCCAGTATGTCTAGCACAGATACGCAGTATTTT.

This clone was found a few times. This rearrangement joins TRBV5-1 to TRBJ2-7; 11 positions agree with TRBD1. Trimming took 0 bases from V and 3 from J; bases not matched to a gene: 5. The CDR3 spans 16 residues. In germline, CDR1 is SGHRS, CDR2 YFSETQ. CDR3: CASSLDPDRGHYEQYV. The CDR3 DNA reads as TGCGCCAGCAGCTTGGACCCGGACAGGGGGCACTACGAGCAGTACGTC.

The rearrangement joins TRBV11-2 to TRBJ2-3, with no clear D. This CDR3 is 11 amino acids long. Germline values: CDR1 SGHAT, CDR2 FQNNGV. V was pared by 5 bases and J by 5 bases, with 5 bases between. In DNA form, the CDR3 reads TGTGCCAGCAGCCCCCGAGATACGCAGTATTTT. As protein: CASSPRDTQYF.